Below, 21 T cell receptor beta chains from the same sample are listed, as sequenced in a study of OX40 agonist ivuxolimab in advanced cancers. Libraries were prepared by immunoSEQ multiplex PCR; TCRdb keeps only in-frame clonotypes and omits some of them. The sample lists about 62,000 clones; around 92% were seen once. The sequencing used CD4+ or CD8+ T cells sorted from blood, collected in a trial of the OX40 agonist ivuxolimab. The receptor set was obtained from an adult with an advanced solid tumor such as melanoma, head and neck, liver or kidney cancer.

This CDR3 is CASSLVGARIEAFF. Here the CDR3 DNA reads TGTGCCAGCAGTTTAGTTGGGGCACGGATTGAAGCTTTCTTT. This chain uses TRBV27 with TRBJ1-1; D perhaps matches TRBD1 (5 bases). The ends were cut back, 2 bases at V and 7 bases at J, with 14 bases in the middle. CDR1 is MNHEY, CDR2 SMNVEV, per germline (reference sequence). This CDR3 spans 14 amino acids.

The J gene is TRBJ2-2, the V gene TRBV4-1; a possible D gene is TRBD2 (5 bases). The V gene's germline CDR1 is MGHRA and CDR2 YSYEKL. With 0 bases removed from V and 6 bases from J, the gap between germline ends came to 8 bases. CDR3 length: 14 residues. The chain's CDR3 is CASSQELVAGELFF. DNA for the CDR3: TGCGCCAGCAGCCAAGAACTAGTAGCCGGGGAGCTGTTTTTT.

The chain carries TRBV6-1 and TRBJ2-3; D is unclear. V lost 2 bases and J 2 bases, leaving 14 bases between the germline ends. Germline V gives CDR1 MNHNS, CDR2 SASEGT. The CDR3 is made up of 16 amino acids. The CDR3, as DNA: TGTGCCAGCAGTGAATTGGTAGCAGTAAACACAGATACGCAGTATTTT. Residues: CASSELVAVNTDTQYF.

The CDR3 coding sequence is TGTGCCAGCAGTGACTGGAGCTCCTACGAGCAGTACTTC. Translated, it gives CASSDWSSYEQYF. This rearrangement joins TRBV5-6 to TRBJ2-7; no reliable D call. The ends were cut back, 5 bases at V and 0 bases at J, with 9 bases in the middle. CDR1 is SGHDT and CDR2 is YYEEEE in the germline V gene. This CDR3 comprises 13 residues.

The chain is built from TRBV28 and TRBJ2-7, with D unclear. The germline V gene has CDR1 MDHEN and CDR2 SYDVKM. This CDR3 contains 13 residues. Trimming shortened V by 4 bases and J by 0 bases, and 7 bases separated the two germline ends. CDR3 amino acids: CASSWASSYEQYF. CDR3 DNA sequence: TGTGCCAGCAGTTGGGCTAGCTCCTACGAGCAGTACTTC.

The DNA of the CDR3 is TGTGCCAGCACCCACCCGGTGCCCCATGGGGGATCGGAAGTTGCCACCTTC. Translating it yields CASTHPVPHGGSEVATF. This chain joins TRBV13 and TRBJ1-2, with D perhaps TRBD1 (5 bases). The CDR3 has 17 residues. Trimming stripped 7 bases from V and 13 bases from J, with 34 bases between. Germline-derived CDR1 and CDR2 are PRHDT and FYEKMQ (reference sequence).

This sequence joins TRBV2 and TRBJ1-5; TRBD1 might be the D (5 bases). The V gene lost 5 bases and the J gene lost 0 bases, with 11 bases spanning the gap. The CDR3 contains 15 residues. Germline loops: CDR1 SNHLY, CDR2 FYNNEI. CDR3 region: CASSLTDYSNQPQHF. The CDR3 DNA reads TGTGCCAGCAGTTTGACAGACTATAGCAATCAGCCCCAGCATTTT.

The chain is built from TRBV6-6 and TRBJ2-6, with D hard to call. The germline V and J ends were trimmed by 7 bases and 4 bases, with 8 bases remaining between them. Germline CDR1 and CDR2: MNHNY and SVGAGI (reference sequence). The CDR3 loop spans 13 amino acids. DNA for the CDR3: TGTGCCAGCACCGTTCCGGGGGCCAACGTCCTGACTTTC. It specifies CASTVPGANVLTF.

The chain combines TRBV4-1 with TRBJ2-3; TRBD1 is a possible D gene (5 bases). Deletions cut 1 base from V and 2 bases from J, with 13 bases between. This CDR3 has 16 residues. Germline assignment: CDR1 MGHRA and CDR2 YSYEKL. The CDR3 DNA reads TGCGCCAGCAGCCAAGGAGTTGCAGGGCTCACAGATACGCAGTATTTT. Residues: CASSQGVAGLTDTQYF.

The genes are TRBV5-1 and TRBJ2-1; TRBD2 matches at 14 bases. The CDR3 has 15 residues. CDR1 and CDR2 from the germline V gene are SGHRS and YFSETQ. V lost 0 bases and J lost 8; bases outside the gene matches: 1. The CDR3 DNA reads TGCGCCAGCAGCTTGGAGGGACTAGCGGGAGATGAGCAGTTCTTC. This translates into CASSLEGLAGDEQFF.

CDR3 DNA: TGTGCAAGTCGACGGGAAGATGGCAAAACAGGGACAAAGGGCTACACCTTC. Its translation is CASRREDGKTGTKGYTF. The genes are TRBV12-2 and TRBJ1-2; TRBD1 is taken as the D call from the table, unchecked against the DNA. TRBV12-2 constitutes a pseudogene. The CDR3 extends over 17 amino acids.

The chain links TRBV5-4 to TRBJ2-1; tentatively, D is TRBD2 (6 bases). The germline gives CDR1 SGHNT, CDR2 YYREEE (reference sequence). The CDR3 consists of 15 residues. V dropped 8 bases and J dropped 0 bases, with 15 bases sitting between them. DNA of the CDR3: TGTGCCAGTCGGAGGGCGCGGAGCTCCTACAATGAGCAGTTCTTC. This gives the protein CASRRARSSYNEQFF.

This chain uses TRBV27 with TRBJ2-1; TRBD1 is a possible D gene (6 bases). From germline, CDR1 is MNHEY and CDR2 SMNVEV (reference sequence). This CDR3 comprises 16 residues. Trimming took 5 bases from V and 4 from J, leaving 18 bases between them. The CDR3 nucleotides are TGTGCCAGCAGTCTACAGGGCCCTGGGGCATACAATGAGCAGTTCTTC. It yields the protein CASSLQGPGAYNEQFF.

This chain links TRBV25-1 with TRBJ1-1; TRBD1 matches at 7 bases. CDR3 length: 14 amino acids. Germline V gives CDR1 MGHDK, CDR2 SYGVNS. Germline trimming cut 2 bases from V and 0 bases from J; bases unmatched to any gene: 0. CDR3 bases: TGTGCCAGCAGTGAAACAGGGGTGAACACTGAAGCTTTCTTT. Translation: CASSETGVNTEAFF.

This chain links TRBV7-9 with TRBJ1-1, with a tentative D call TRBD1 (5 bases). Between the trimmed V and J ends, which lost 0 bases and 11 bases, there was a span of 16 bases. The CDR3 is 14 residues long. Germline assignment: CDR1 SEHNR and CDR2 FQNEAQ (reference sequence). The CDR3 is CASSLALGPWEAFF. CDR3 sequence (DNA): TGTGCCAGCAGCTTAGCTCTGGGGCCATGGGAGGCTTTCTTT.

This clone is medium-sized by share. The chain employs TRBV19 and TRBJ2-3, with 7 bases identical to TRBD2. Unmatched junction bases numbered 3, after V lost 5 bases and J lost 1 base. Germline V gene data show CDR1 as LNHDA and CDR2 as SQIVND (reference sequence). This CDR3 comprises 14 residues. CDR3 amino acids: CASSPTSGTDTQYF. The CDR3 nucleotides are TGTGCCAGTAGTCCAACTAGCGGCACAGATACGCAGTATTTT.

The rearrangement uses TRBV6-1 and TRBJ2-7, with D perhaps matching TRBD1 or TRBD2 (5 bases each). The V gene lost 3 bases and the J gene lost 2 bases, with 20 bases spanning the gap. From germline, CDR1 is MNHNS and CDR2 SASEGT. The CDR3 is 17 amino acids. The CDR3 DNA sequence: TGTGCCAGCAGTGACCCCGGGACGGGTATCTTAACCTACGAGCAGTACTTC. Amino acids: CASSDPGTGILTYEQYF.

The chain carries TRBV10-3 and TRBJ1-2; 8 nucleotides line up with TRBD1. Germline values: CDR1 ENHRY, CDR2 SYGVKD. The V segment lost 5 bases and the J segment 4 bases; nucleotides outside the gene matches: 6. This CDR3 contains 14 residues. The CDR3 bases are TGTGCCATCAGTACAGGGGGAGCGGTCTATGGCTACACCTTC. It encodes CAISTGGAVYGYTF.

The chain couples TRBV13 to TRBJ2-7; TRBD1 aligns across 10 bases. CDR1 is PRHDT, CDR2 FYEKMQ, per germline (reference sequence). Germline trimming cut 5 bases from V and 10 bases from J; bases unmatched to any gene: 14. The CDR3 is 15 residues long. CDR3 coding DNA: TGTGCCAGCAGCGTCGGGACAGGGGAGGGCCCGGGACAGTACTTC. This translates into CASSVGTGEGPGQYF.

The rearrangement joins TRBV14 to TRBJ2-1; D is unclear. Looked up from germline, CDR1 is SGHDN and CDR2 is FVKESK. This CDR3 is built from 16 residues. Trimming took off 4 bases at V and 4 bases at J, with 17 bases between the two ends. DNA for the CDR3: TGTGCCAGCAGCCTCCGGCCGGGCCTCGGGTACAATGAGCAGTTCTTC. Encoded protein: CASSLRPGLGYNEQFF.

CDR3 in DNA: TGCGCCAGCAGCCAAGAAGGGACAGCGAACACTGAAGCTTTCTTT. It yields the protein CASSQEGTANTEAFF. The chain employs TRBV4-3 and TRBJ1-1, with 7 bases aligning to TRBD1. The V and J ends lost 0 bases and 1 base, in that order; junction bases with no gene match: 2. CDR3 length: 15 amino acids. Germline V gene sequence: CDR1 LGHNA, CDR2 YSLEER.